This TCR beta chain was observed in a study of CD8+ T cells in alopecia areata. Overall study results and limits: The study also sequences resident alphabeta T cells of normal skin in scalp samples.

Sequencing used cDNA as its template, made by extracting RNA and reverse transcribing it. Produced via immunoSEQ multiplex PCR; TCRdb's table is partial and in-frame only. The repertoire has around 60,000 clones, roughly 45% of them found once; the top ten carry just over 50%. This clone was picked up a small number of times. Its matching antigen is unknown. Trimming took 4 bases from V and 0 from J, leaving 9 bases between them. Germline V gives CDR1 SQVTM, CDR2 ANQGSEA. The CDR3 is made up of 13 amino acids. Collection of lesional scalp punch biopsies and peripheral blood was performed in alopecia areata patients.

This receptor was obtained from a human donor with alopecia areata. The material sequenced was NKG2D-low CD8+ T cells sorted from blood. The V call is TRBV29-1, the J call TRBJ1-2, with TRBD1 as a possible D gene (5 bases). CDR3 sequence reads: CSVVDRTNYGYTF. The DNA for the CDR3 is TGCAGCGTTGTTGACAGAACTAACTATGGCTACACCTTC.